This paragraph covers one T cell receptor (beta chain) sequence. This specimen belongs to a study of blood T cell repertoires in COVID-19. The overall study: Whether acute or convalescent, the COVID-19 samples came from the United States, Italy and Spain. In each case, the material was cDNA or gDNA derived from T cells, B-cell-depleted T cells, or PBMCs.

Trimming left V 0 bases short and J 3 bases short, with 5 bases between. The V gene's germline CDR1 is GTSNPN and CDR2 SVGIG (reference sequence). The CDR3 spans 12 residues. Original methodology: Using reference gene primer amplification, nucleated cell counts were estimated. Some clones are missing from TCRdb's copy, which holds only in-frame ones; the method was immunoSEQ multiplex PCR. V and J calls and clone size follow that table, whereas D and trimming were derived from the DNA. There are about 250,000 clones in the sample; over 75% occur only once, and approximately 5.1% lies in the top ten. Specimen: peripheral blood. The chain couples TRBV30 to TRBJ1-1; D unresolved. The receptor was derived from a man in his fifties or sixties with active or convalescent COVID-19. DNA of the CDR3: TGTGCCTGGAGTGTGAGATACACTGAAGCTTTCTTT. Encoded protein: CAWSVRYTEAFF.